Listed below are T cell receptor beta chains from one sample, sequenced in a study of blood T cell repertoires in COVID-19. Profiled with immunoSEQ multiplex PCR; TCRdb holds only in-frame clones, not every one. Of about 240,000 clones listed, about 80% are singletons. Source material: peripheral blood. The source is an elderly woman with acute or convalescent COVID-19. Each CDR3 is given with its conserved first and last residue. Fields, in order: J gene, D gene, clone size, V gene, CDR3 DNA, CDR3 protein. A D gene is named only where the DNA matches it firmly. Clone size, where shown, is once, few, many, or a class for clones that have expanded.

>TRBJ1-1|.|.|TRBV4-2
TGTGCCAGCAGCAGGGGAGGGCTGAACACTGAAGCTTTCTTT
CASSRGGLNTEAFF
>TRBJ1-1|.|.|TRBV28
TGTGCCAGCAGTTTGGCCAGGGGCCCCTGGGACACTGAAGCTTTCTTT
CASSLARGPWDTEAFF
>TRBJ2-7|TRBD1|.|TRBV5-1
TGCGCCAGCAGCATCGGCTGGGGACAGGAGCCCTACGAGCAGTACTTC
CASSIGWGQEPYEQYF
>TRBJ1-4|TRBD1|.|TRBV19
TGTGCCAGTAGAAGAACAGGGGGCGAGGGTGAAAAACTGTTTTTT
CASRRTGGEGEKLFF
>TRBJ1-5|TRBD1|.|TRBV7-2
TGTGCCAGCAGCGCACAGGGGGCAAAGCAGCCCCAGCATTTT
CASSAQGAKQPQHF
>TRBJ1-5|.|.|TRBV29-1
TGCAGCGTCGGACAGCCGGGTCAGCCCCAGCATTTT
CSVGQPGQPQHF
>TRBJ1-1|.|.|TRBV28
TGTGCCAGCTCCCCCCCGAGCGGGCCCCCTGAAGCTTTCTTT
CASSPPSGPPEAFF
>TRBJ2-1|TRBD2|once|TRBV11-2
TGTGCCAGCAGCTTAATTTTCGGGGGGGCAAATGAGCAGTTCTTC
CASSLIFGGANEQFF
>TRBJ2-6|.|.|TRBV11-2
TGTGCCAGCAGTTCAGGGGTCGGGGCCAACGTCCTGACTTTC
CASSSGVGANVLTF
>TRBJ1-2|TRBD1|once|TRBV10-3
TGTGCCATCAGTAGGTTTGACAGGGCTATCGCTAACTATGGCTACACCTTC
CAISRFDRAIANYGYTF
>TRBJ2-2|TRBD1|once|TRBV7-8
TGTGCCAGCAGCTTAGGTGACAGGGGGAACACCGGGGAGCTGTTTTTT
CASSLGDRGNTGELFF
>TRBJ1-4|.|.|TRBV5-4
TGTGCCAGCAGCCAACAGGGTCGGGAAAAACTGTTTTTT
CASSQQGREKLFF
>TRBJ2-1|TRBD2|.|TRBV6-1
TGTGCCAGCAGTGAACAGCGGGGGCCCTACAATGAGCAGTTCTTC
CASSEQRGPYNEQFF
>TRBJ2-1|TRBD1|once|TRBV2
TGTGCCAGCAGTGTAGGGGGACAGGGCTACAATGAGCAGTTCTTC
CASSVGGQGYNEQFF
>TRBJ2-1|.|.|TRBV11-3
TGTGCCAGCAGCCCGGGGGATACATACAATGAGCAGTTCTTC
CASSPGDTYNEQFF
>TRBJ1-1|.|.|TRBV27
TGTGCCAGCAGTTTATCGGAGGGACGGAACACTGAAGCTTTCTTT
CASSLSEGRNTEAFF
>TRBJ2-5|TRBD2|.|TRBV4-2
TGTGCCAGCAGCCAAGATCGGACTAGCCTAGAGTATCAGTACTTC
CASSQDRTSLEYQYF
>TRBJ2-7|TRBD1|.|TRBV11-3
TGTGCCAGCAGCAATGACAGGGACGAGCAGTACTTC
CASSNDRDEQYF
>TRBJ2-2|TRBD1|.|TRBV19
TGTGCCAGTAGCCGGGGACAGGGACCGAACACCGGGGAGCTGTTTTTT
CASSRGQGPNTGELFF
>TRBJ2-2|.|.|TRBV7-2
TGTGCCAGCAGCCGCGCTCGGGCCGGGGAGCTGTTTTTT
CASSRARAGELFF
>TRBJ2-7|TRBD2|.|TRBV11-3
TGTGCCAGCAGCTTGGGGGGACTAGCGTACGAGCAGTACTTC
CASSLGGLAYEQYF
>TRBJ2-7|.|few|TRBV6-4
TGTGCCAGCAGTGTCCCCACGGTTGAGCAGTACTTC
CASSVPTVEQYF
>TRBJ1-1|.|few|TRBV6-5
TGTGCCAGCAGCGGGTGGTCGGACACTGAAGCTTTCTTT
CASSGWSDTEAFF
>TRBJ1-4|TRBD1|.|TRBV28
TGTGCCTCCGGGGGCAGGGGGCGGGATAATGAAAAACTGTTTTTT
CASGGRGRDNEKLFF
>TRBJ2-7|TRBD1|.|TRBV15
TGTGCCACCAGCGTGGACAGGGGCTACGAGCAGTACTTC
CATSVDRGYEQYF
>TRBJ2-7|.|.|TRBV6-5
TGTGCCAGCAGCCGGGGTCACAACGAGCAGTACTTC
CASSRGHNEQYF
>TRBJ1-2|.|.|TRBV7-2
TGTGCCAGCAGCTTAGCGTCCCAGGGACTTGGCTACACCTTC
CASSLASQGLGYTF
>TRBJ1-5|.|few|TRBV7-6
TGTGCCAGCAGCTTACTTCCAGGGTCGCGTCAGCCCCAGCATTTT
CASSLLPGSRQPQHF
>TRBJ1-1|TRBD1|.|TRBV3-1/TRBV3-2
TGTGCCAGCAGCCAATTCCTAGGGACAGGGTGGAAGACTGAAGCTTTCTTT
CASSQFLGTGWKTEAFF